This TCR beta chain was observed in a study of neurological immune-mediated disorders (dated by TCRdb to about 2019). Looking at the study overall: Using UMI-based sequencing, the study compared peripheral blood TCR-beta repertoires from patients with HTLV-I-associated myelopathy (HAM/TSP), patients with multiple sclerosis, and healthy controls. Alongside PBMC samples, the set of about 100 TCR-beta libraries contained longitudinal samples, technical triplicates, and paired CD4+ and CD8+ T-cell subsets that had been sorted. Longitudinal HAM/TSP and healthy donors were sampled at 3 time-points each (roughly 3-40 month intervals). The cohort was made up of around 70 subjects, consisting of some 14 HAM/TSP patients, some 34 multiple sclerosis patients and 20 healthy controls. What the study reported, not specific to this receptor: TCR clonal expansion was highest in HAM/TSP patients and lowest in MS patients, with MS patients falling below even healthy controls. No identical CDR3 amino acid sequences were shared among expanded clones across subjects, suggesting private TCR-beta repertoires in all groups.

What the time point label conveys for this sample: longitudinal time-point 1 (baseline). The healthy controls were volunteers from blood banks in Maryland, USA. Libraries from unsorted PBMCs were made from 2 million PBMCs kept in RNAlater at -80 degrees C until RNA extraction. Peripheral blood underwent Ficoll-Hypaque density gradient centrifugation to isolate PBMCs, which were then cryopreserved in liquid nitrogen. This clonotype was observed at least ten times. The antigen it binds to is not known. The input lacks base qualities; no much larger clone sits a single base away. V drops 3 bases and J drops 6 bases, leaving 25 bases in between. Counted from cysteine to phenylalanine, this CDR3 has 17 amino acids. This entry keeps only the CDR3 DNA: 51 bases, framed from base 1. According to the germline V gene, CDR1 reads SGHRS and CDR2 reads YFSETQ. To synthesize cDNA, template-switch 5'RACE was performed with a primer carrying a 10-nucleotide random unique molecular identifier so that each TCR transcript was tagged. Every sequencing run covered 15-18 subjects and yielded more than 160 million TCR-beta sequences. The RNeasy kit was used to extract total RNA. Using the KAPA Real-time Library Amplification kit, TCR-beta VDJ regions were amplified with primers for the TCR constant region and the 5'RACE anchor. A first PCR added sample indexes and Illumina adaptors, after which a second PCR increased the library yield. The roughly 650 bp TCR product was size-selected on a 2% E-gel SizeSelection system after Ampure bead purification. Before pooling, library quality was assessed on a Bioanalyzer, concentration was determined with Qubit, and library quantification was performed with the Kapa Library Quantification kit. An Illumina HiSeq 2500 was used to sequence the libraries paired-end at 2 x 150 bp. To increase sequence diversity, roughly 24-31% phiX was spiked into each library pool. As for how the authors treated the data: The quality-filtered reads were processed with the UMI-based MiGEC pipeline, whose error correction step removed more than 80% of the raw TCR sequences. IMGT germline references were used for aligning VDJ genes, and each clonotype was defined as a unique CDR3 amino acid sequence together with its V-J genes. Clonal expansion, Shannon diversity, and CDR3 relatedness (CalcPairwiseDistances, ClusterSamples) were evaluated with VDJtools, and phylogenetic trees were built with CLCbio workbench. Expanded clones were defined as having at least 8 unique UMIs, based on coefficient-of-variation modelling across technical triplicates. TCRdb reprocessed the public reads (quality trimming at Q25 with fastp, clone calling with MiXCR) and kept in-frame beta chains. One record per CDR3 amino acid sequence lists the most common genes and DNA. The V and J calls, along with clone size, are taken from TCRdb and not from the paper's own processing. Counted in this sample were 60,000 to 90,000 distinct CDR3 sequences; roughly 10% of them appeared once. About 9.6% of the sample is taken by the ten largest.

Recombination linked TRBV5-1 to TRBJ2-7; the D call could be TRBD1 or TRBD2, with each sharing 6 bases. Material: PBMCs. The clonotype comes from a man under 40 in good health. The CDR3 is CASSYSLVGGTGAEQYF. The DNA sequence follows: TGCGCCAGCAGCTACTCTTTAGTCGGGGGCACTGGGGCCGAGCAGTACTTC.